These T cell receptor beta chains were read from a single sample in a study of T cells in Graves' hyperthyroidism and ophthalmopathy. TCRdb recomputed calls from the multiplex PCR reads with MiXCR, one row per CDR3 protein. The data show nearly 600,000 distinct CDR3 sequences, roughly 13% seen once. Material for sequencing was blood. The receptors shown here come from a woman aged 25-40 years with Graves' hyperthyroidism that later progressed to Graves' ophthalmopathy. Both conserved end residues are part of each CDR3. Each record gives: V gene, D gene, clone size, CDR3 length, J gene, CDR3 protein, CDR3 DNA. D genes are given only for firm matches. Some rows have no size entry. The others give once, few or many, or a class for an expanded clone.

TRBV7-3	-	many	17	TRBJ2-3	CASSFLAGERGTDTQYF	TGTGCCAGCAGCTTTTTAGCAGGGGAACGGGGTACAGATACGCAGTATTTT
TRBV29-1	-	many	10	TRBJ1-1	CSGQNTEAFF	TGCAGCGGACAGAACACTGAAGCTTTCTTT
TRBV7-9	-	-	15	TRBJ2-1	CASSLVQGGINEQFF	TGTGCCAGCAGCTTGGTACAGGGAGGGATCAATGAGCAGTTCTTC
TRBV7-2	TRBD1	-	14	TRBJ1-2	CASSGRDRGSGYTF	TGTGCCAGCAGCGGCCGAGACAGGGGGAGCGGCTACACCTTC
TRBV30	-	-	12	TRBJ2-3	CAWVRDTGTQYF	TGTGCCTGGGTAAGGGACACAGGTACGCAGTATTTT
TRBV7-2	-	few	15	TRBJ1-6	CASSPPGPLNSPLHF	TGTGCCAGCAGCCCCCCTGGACCGCTAAATTCACCCCTCCACTTT
TRBV12-3/TRBV12-4	-	many	14	TRBJ2-1	CASSLQQGTEAQFF	TGTGCCAGCAGTCTGCAACAGGGTACGGAAGCGCAGTTCTTC
TRBV5-1	-	-	15	TRBJ2-3	CASSLAGTFSDTQYF	TGCGCCAGCAGCTTGGCTGGCACGTTTAGTGATACGCAGTATTTT
TRBV28	-	many	14	TRBJ2-7	CASSLRHRDYEQYF	TGTGCCAGCAGTTTACGGCACAGGGACTACGAGCAGTACTTC
TRBV19	TRBD1	few	15	TRBJ2-3	CASDETGAGTDTQYF	TGTGCCAGTGACGAGACAGGGGCCGGCACAGATACGCAGTATTTT
TRBV19	-	many	15	TRBJ1-2	CASFTGLAGLYGYTF	TGTGCCAGCTTCACAGGTCTTGCTGGGCTGTATGGCTACACCTTC
TRBV19	-	-	16	TRBJ1-4	CASSMGLTDHSEKLFF	TGTGCCAGTAGTATGGGGCTGACAGACCATTCTGAAAAACTGTTTTTT
TRBV24-1	TRBD1	few	15	TRBJ1-2	CATSEGDRTDYGYTF	TGTGCCACCAGTGAGGGGGACAGAACGGACTATGGCTACACCTTC
TRBV12-3/TRBV12-4	-	many	11	TRBJ1-2	CASSWEYGYTF	TGTGCCAGCAGTTGGGAGTATGGCTACACCTTC
TRBV5-1	TRBD2	many	17	TRBJ2-3	CASSGTSGSRGTDTQYF	TGCGCCAGCAGCGGGACTAGCGGGAGTAGGGGCACAGATACGCAGTATTTT
TRBV29-1	TRBD2	many	14	TRBJ2-3	CSALGLAGTDTQYF	TGCAGCGCTTTGGGACTAGCGGGCACAGATACGCAGTATTTT
TRBV13	TRBD1	-	14	TRBJ1-6	CASSAQGVNSPLHF	TGTGCCAGCAGCGCGCAGGGGGTTAATTCACCCCTCCACTTT
TRBV28	-	many	14	TRBJ1-5	CASSNGGHNQPQHF	TGTGCCAGCAGCAATGGAGGACATAATCAGCCCCAGCATTTT
TRBV28	-	many	16	TRBJ1-5	CASSSLQGPGNQPQHF	TGTGCCAGCAGTTCTCTTCAGGGTCCAGGCAATCAGCCCCAGCATTTT
TRBV9	-	-	15	TRBJ2-2	CASSAGPDWGGELFF	TGTGCCAGCAGCGCGGGCCCAGACTGGGGCGGGGAGCTGTTTTTT
TRBV29-1	TRBD1	many	13	TRBJ2-5	CSAHRGRGETQYF	TGCAGCGCGCACAGGGGGCGCGGGGAGACCCAGTACTTC
TRBV29-1	-	many	12	TRBJ1-1	CSDGTMNTEAFF	TGCAGCGACGGGACCATGAACACTGAAGCTTTCTTT
TRBV9	-	many	16	TRBJ2-2	CASSLHGAPNTGELFF	TGTGCCAGCAGCCTTCACGGGGCACCGAACACCGGGGAGCTGTTTTTT
TRBV11-3	-	many	18	TRBJ1-1	CASSLEVLGRTMNTEAFF	TGTGCCAGCAGCTTAGAGGTTTTGGGCAGGACTATGAACACTGAAGCTTTCTTT
TRBV28	TRBD1	many	15	TRBJ1-6	CASCRGGQLNSPLHF	TGTGCCAGCTGTCGTGGGGGACAGCTTAATTCACCCCTCCACTTT
TRBV5-1	-	many	14	TRBJ2-7	CASSTSQGVDEQYF	TGCGCCAGCAGCACCTCACAGGGCGTTGACGAGCAGTACTTC
TRBV20-1	TRBD1	many	11	TRBJ2-7	CSHGTGEEQYF	TGCAGTCACGGGACAGGGGAAGAGCAGTACTTC
TRBV28	-	many	16	TRBJ2-1	CASSLRGRSSYNEQFF	TGTGCCAGCAGCCTGAGGGGCCGGAGCTCCTACAATGAGCAGTTCTTC
TRBV27	-	many	13	TRBJ1-1	CASSLFPGAEAFF	TGTGCCAGCAGTTTATTTCCAGGGGCTGAAGCTTTCTTT
TRBV12-3/TRBV12-4	-	many	15	TRBJ1-1	CASSPSGRANTEAFF	TGTGCCAGCAGCCCGTCGGGGAGGGCGAACACTGAAGCTTTCTTT
TRBV5-1	TRBD2	few	14	TRBJ2-1	CASSPAGGYNEQFF	TGCGCCAGCAGCCCAGCGGGAGGATACAATGAGCAGTTCTTC
TRBV20-1	-	many	16	TRBJ2-1	CSARDLGGDSYNEQFF	TGCAGTGCTAGAGATCTCGGGGGAGACTCCTACAATGAGCAGTTCTTC
TRBV24-1	-	-	16	TRBJ2-2	CATSDPRQGGTGELFF	TGTGCCACCAGTGATCCCAGACAGGGAGGGACCGGGGAGCTGTTTTTT
TRBV12-5	-	many	11	TRBJ2-1	CASGLINEQFF	TGTGCTAGTGGTTTGATCAATGAGCAGTTCTTC
TRBV2	-	many	13	TRBJ2-2	CASSASRDGELFF	TGTGCCAGCAGTGCTTCCCGGGATGGGGAGCTGTTTTTT
TRBV10-3	TRBD1	-	16	TRBJ1-4	CAISNPATGLDEKLFF	TGTGCCATCAGTAACCCCGCGACAGGGCTTGATGAAAAACTGTTTTTT
TRBV6-1	TRBD1	few	16	TRBJ2-1	CASSVMGQGSYNEQFF	TGTGCCAGCAGTGTCATGGGACAGGGCTCCTACAATGAGCAGTTCTTC
TRBV7-9	TRBD2	-	16	TRBJ2-1	CASSFQLTGGHNEQFF	TGTGCCAGCAGCTTCCAACTAACGGGAGGCCACAATGAGCAGTTCTTC
TRBV20-1	TRBD2	many	12	TRBJ2-7	CSAPKTSGEQYF	TGCAGTGCACCCAAGACTAGCGGCGAGCAGTACTTC